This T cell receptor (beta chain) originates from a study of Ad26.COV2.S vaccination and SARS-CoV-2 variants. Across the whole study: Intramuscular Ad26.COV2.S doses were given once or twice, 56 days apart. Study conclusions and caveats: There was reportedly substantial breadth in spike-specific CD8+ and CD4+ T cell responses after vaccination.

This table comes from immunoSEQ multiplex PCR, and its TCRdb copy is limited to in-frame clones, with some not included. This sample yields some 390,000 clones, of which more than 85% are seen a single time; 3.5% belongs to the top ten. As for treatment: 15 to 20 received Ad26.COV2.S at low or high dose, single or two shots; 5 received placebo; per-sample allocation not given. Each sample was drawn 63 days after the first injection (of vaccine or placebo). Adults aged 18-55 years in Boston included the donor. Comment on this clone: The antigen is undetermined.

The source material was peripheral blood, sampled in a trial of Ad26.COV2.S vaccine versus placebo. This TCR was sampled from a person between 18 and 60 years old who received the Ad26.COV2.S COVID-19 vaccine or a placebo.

CDR3 protein: CASSQASTRAYNEQFF. The CDR3 DNA is TGTGCCAGCAGTCAGGCATCAACTAGGGCCTACAATGAGCAGTTCTTC. The chain couples TRBV6-6 to TRBJ2-1; D might be TRBD2 (5 bases). There are 16 residues in the CDR3. The V and J ends lost 5 bases and 2 bases respectively, with 16 bases between them. The germline CDR1 and CDR2 sequences are MNHNY and SVGAGI (reference sequence).